This TCR beta chain was captured by sequencing in a study of response to subunit inactivated influenza vaccine. This clonotype was recorded at least ten times. Its specificity is unknown. Whole-study findings and limits: Authors suggested that a seasonal influenza vaccination recruits few new T cells each time.

Each CDR3 protein is one row after TCRdb ran MiXCR on the RT-PCR reads. Of fewer than 600,000 distinct CDR3 sequences listed, roughly 7.6% are singletons. The germline CDR1 and CDR2 sequences are DFQATT and SNEGSKA (reference sequence). This CDR3 spans 12 amino acids. Between the trimmed V and J ends, which lost 3 bases and 0 bases, there was a span of 4 bases. The sample consisted of PBMCs from blood, taken around 25 months after vaccination. The chain uses TRBV20-1 and TRBJ2-3; D unresolved. The receptor comes from a man aged 45 to 70 who received an inactivated influenza vaccine. The CDR3 DNA sequence: TGCAGTGCTAGGGGTAGCACAGATACGCAGTATTTT. Translation: CSARGSTDTQYF.